This passage covers 16 T cell receptor beta chains from one sample sequenced in a study of blood T cells in healthy people across ages. Together with a sample-barcoded 5' primer, a J-beta primer mix was included in a second PCR lasting about 7 to 12 cycles. TCRdb reprocessed the 5' RACE reads via MiXCR and lists one record per CDR3 protein. The sample contains more than 1 million distinct CDR3 sequences, 40% to 50% of which appear only once. The specimen sequenced was blood. The receptors shown here come from a woman aged 55-70 years in good health.

V gene TRBV9 combines with J gene TRBJ1-1; D gene unclear. This CDR3 spans 14 amino acids. Germline V gene data show CDR1 as SGDLS and CDR2 as YYNGEE. V dropped 0 bases and J dropped 4 bases, with 10 bases sitting between them. The CDR3 DNA follows: TGTGCCAGCAGCGTAGTGGAGTTCAGCACTGAAGCTTTCTTT. This codes for CASSVVEFSTEAFF.

The chain has TRBV28 and TRBJ1-5; tentatively, D is TRBD1 (5 bases). This CDR3 is built from 14 residues. CDR1 is MDHEN, CDR2 SYDVKM, per germline. Trimming shortened V by 6 bases and J by 2 bases, and 11 bases separated the two germline ends. The CDR3 DNA sequence: TGTGCCAGCAGGGAGGGGAATGGCAATCAGCCCCAGCATTTT. This translates into CASREGNGNQPQHF.

At least ten counts were recorded for this clonotype. The genes are TRBV6-2 or TRBV6-3 and TRBJ2-4, with TRBD1 as a possible D gene (6 bases). CDR3 length equals 14 residues. V lost 7 bases and J 4 bases, leaving 14 bases between the germline ends. The germline gives CDR1 MNHEY, CDR2 SVGEGT. The CDR3 loop is CASTIGQLKNIQYF. For the CDR3, the DNA is TGTGCCAGCACGATAGGACAGCTTAAAAACATTCAGTACTTC.

This clonotype was counted a few times. The chain links TRBV7-9 to TRBJ1-2; D is perhaps TRBD1 (6 bases). Germline V gene lookup returns CDR1 SEHNR and CDR2 FQNEAQ (reference sequence). CDR3 length: 15 amino acids. Trimming pared 6 bases from V and 5 bases from J, leaving 19 bases between. CDR3 sequence (DNA): TGTGCCAGCAGTTTCGGGACACCCTTGGGGTATGGCTACACCTTC. Its translation is CASSFGTPLGYGYTF. The full variable domain, its missing parts supplied by reference TRBV7-9 and TRBJ1-2, is DTGVSQNPRHKITKRGQNVTFRCDPISEHNRLYWYRQTLGQGPEFLTYFQNEAQLEKSRLLSDRFSAERPKGSFSTLEIQRTEQGDSAMYLCASSFGTPLGYGYTFGSGTRLTVV.

This clonotype was seen just once. Here the CDR3 reads CASSQERMRGGSYNEQFF. CDR3 sequence (DNA): TGTGCCAGCAGCCAAGAGCGCATGCGAGGGGGATCGTACAATGAGCAGTTCTTC. The chain combines TRBV14 with TRBJ2-1, with D possibly matching TRBD1 (6 bases). Germline CDR1 reads SGHDN; CDR2 reads FVKESK. The CDR3 is made up of 18 amino acids. V was pared by 0 bases and J by 4 bases, with 19 bases between.

The chain combines TRBV6-4 with TRBJ2-4; no clear D gene. Germline V gene data show CDR1 as MRHNA and CDR2 as SNTAGT. The CDR3 contains 16 residues. Trimming shortened V by 1 base and J by 3 bases, and 13 bases separated the two germline ends. CDR3 nucleotide sequence: TGTGCCAGCAGTGACTTGGGCCCCCCTGGCAAAAACATTCAGTACTTC. Translated: CASSDLGPPGKNIQYF.

The rearrangement joins TRBV27 to TRBJ1-6; D gene unclear. The V and J ends lost 6 bases and 0 bases respectively, with 6 bases between them. Germline V CDR1 and CDR2: MNHEY, SMNVEV (reference sequence). This CDR3 comprises 14 residues. In DNA, the CDR3 is TGTGCCAGCAGGCGCAGCTCCTATAATTCACCCCTCCACTTT. Encoded protein: CASRRSSYNSPLHF.

As for this clonotype: A read error is possible here, since a much larger clone lies one base away. The chain uses TRBV27 and TRBJ2-7; no reliable D call. The CDR3 contains 13 residues. Per germline, CDR1 MNHEY and CDR2 SMNVEV (reference sequence). CDR3 residues: CAGSLLGTVEQYF. The CDR3 region has the DNA TGTGCCGGCAGTTTATTAGGCACAGTTGAGCAGTACTTC.

This clonotype was seen only a few times. V gene TRBV14 combines with J gene TRBJ1-2; D is possibly TRBD1 (5 bases). The CDR3 runs 13 residues. V was pared by 4 bases and J by 8 bases, with 14 bases between. Germline-derived CDR1 and CDR2 are SGHDN and FVKESK. The CDR3 coding sequence is TGTGCCAGCAGCCGAGATAGGAGGGACGGCTACACCTTC. Its protein product is CASSRDRRDGYTF.

The chain employs TRBV3-1 and TRBJ2-7; 10 positions agree with TRBD1. J lost 1 base, V lost 4 bases, and 7 bases had no gene match. The length of the CDR3 is 16 residues. Germline CDR1 is LGHDT and CDR2 is YNNKEL (reference sequence). The CDR3 bases are TGTGCCAGCAGCCTCCGGGGGACAGGGGTATCCTACGAGCAGTACTTC. Amino acid sequence: CASSLRGTGVSYEQYF.

The rearrangement uses TRBV14 and TRBJ2-3, with D perhaps TRBD2 (6 bases). The CDR3 contains 17 residues. In germline, CDR1 is SGHDN, CDR2 FVKESK. With 0 bases removed from V and 4 bases from J, the gap between germline ends came to 17 bases. CDR3 sequence (DNA): TGTGCCAGCAGCCAAGATGAGGCGGGAATGGACGCAGATACGCAGTATTTT. Its translation is CASSQDEAGMDADTQYF.

The chain uses TRBV5-1 and TRBJ1-2, with D unclear. This CDR3 is 13 amino acids long. V lost 2 bases to trimming and J lost 4 bases, with 9 bases between them. CDR1 and CDR2 from the germline V gene are SGHRS and YFSETQ. The CDR3 sequence is CASSLDGTYGYTF. The CDR3 region has the DNA TGCGCCAGCAGCTTAGACGGAACCTATGGCTACACCTTC.

This chain joins TRBV5-1 and TRBJ2-5, with unresolved D. The CDR3 loop spans 15 amino acids. Germline lookup yields CDR1 SGHRS and CDR2 YFSETQ. Trimming removed 0 bases at V and 0 bases at J, with 9 bases between. CDR3 loop: CASSLAANYQETQYF. The CDR3 coding sequence is TGCGCCAGCAGCTTGGCCGCGAACTACCAAGAGACCCAGTACTTC.

In this sample, this clonotype turned up a few times. V usage is TRBV7-2 and J usage is TRBJ2-1; TRBD2 is a possible D gene (6 bases). Per the germline V gene, CDR1 is SGHTA and CDR2 is FQGNSA. Trimming removed 1 base from V and 5 bases from J, with 12 bases in between. CDR3 length: 15 residues. CDR3 protein: CASSLVGTHHNEQFF. The CDR3 DNA reads TGTGCCAGCAGCTTAGTGGGGACTCATCACAATGAGCAGTTCTTC.

The chain has TRBV5-5 and TRBJ2-7, with D perhaps given as TRBD1 or TRBD2 (5 bases each). V dropped 2 bases and J dropped 4 bases, with 16 bases sitting between them. The CDR3 spans 15 residues. Germline CDR1 SGHKS, CDR2 YYEKEE (reference sequence). The CDR3 is CASSFLGDRLYEQYF. The CDR3 DNA reads as TGTGCCAGCAGCTTTTTAGGGGACCGATTGTACGAGCAGTACTTC.

There are many counts of this clonotype. CDR3 DNA: TGCAGTGCTAGAGGACTAGCTTCTCTCTACGAGCAGTACTTC. It yields the protein CSARGLASLYEQYF. J is TRBJ2-7 and V is TRBV20-1; 7 positions match TRBD2. Germline values: CDR1 DFQATT, CDR2 SNEGSKA (reference sequence). The CDR3 loop spans 14 amino acids. V shed 1 base and J 3 bases; nucleotides not matched to a gene: 6.